This section outlines one T cell receptor beta chain sequence together with its context. The antigen is undetermined. With V trimmed by 0 bases and J by 7 bases, 3 bases remained unmatched. CDR1 and CDR2 from the germline V gene are LNHNV and YYDKDF (reference sequence). The CDR3 sequence is 14 residues long. The record originates from a study of cytomegalovirus exposure and HLA in healthy donors. Background on the study: Unique TCR beta sequences numbering about 100 million came from about 180 million T cells in an earlier analysis. Whole-study findings and limits: In vitro assays verified that a few CMV-associated chains recognized CMV antigens specifically. A later analysis linked some 18,000 TCR beta sequences to HLA alleles at 0.05 false discovery rate.

60 Vbeta and 13 Jbeta primers were used in PCR. Repertoires were generated with immunoSEQ multiplex PCR, while TCRdb's copy carries only in-frame clones and drops some. This sample has some 90,000 clones, with 80% to 90% found just once. The V call is TRBV15, the J call TRBJ1-2; the match to TRBD1 covers 9 bases. The clonotype was recovered from a man between 35 and 55 years old in good health and CMV-seronegative. Sequenced: PBMCs. The CDR3: CATSRDPTGGGYTF. CDR3 nucleotide sequence: TGTGCCACCAGCAGAGATCCGACAGGGGGTGGCTACACCTTC. Using reference TRBV15 and TRBJ1-2 for the parts outside the CDR3, the full variable domain is DAMVIQNPRYQVTQFGKPVTLSCSQTLNHNVMYWYQQKSSQAPKLLFHYYDKDFNNEADTPDNFQSRRPNTSFCFLDIRSPGLGDTAMYLCATSRDPTGGGYTFGSGTRLTVV.